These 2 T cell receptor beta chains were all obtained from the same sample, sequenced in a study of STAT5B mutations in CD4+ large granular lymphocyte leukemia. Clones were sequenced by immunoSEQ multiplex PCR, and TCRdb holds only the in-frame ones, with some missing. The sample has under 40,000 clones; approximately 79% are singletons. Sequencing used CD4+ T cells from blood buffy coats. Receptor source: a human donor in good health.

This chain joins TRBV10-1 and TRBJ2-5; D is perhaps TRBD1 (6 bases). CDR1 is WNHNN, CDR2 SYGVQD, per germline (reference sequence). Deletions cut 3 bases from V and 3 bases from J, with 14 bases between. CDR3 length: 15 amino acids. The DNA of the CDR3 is TGCGCCAGCAGTGACCGGGACAAGGGGAAAGAGACCCAGTACTTC. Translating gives CASSDRDKGKETQYF.

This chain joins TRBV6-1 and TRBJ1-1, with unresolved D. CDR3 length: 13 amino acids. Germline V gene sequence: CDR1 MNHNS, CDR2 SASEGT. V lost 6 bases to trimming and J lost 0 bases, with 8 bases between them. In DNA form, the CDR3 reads TGTGCCAGCAGGGACCCTATGAACACTGAAGCTTTCTTT. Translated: CASRDPMNTEAFF.